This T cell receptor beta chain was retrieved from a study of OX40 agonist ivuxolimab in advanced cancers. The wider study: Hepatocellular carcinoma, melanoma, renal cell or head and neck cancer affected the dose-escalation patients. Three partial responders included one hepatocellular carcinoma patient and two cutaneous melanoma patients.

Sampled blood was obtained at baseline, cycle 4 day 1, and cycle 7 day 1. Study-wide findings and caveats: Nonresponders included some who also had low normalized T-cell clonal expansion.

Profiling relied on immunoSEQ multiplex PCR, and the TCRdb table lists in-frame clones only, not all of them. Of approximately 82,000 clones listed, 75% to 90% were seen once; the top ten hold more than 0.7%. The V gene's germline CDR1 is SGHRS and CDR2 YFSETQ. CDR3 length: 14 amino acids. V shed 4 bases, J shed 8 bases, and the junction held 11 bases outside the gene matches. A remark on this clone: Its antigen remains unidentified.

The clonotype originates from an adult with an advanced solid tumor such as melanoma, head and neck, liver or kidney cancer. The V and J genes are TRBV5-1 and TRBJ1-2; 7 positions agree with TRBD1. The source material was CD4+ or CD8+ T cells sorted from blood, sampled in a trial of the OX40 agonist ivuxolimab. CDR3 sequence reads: CASSRDLTGQGYTF. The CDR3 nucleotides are TGCGCCAGCAGCCGCGACCTGACAGGGCAAGGCTACACCTTC.